This T cell receptor beta chain was sequenced for a study of metastatic and nonmetastatic thyroid tumors. Study-wide context: Comparison of repertoires was carried out across blood and tumor or nodule tissue from malignant and benign thyroid patients. Study results and caveats: Reported TCR beta diversity, measured in blood and tumor, was significantly higher for malignant thyroid tumors than for benign nodules.

Per the study methods: The study's classifier, a distant-metastasis tool for papillary thyroid cancer, was built using CDR3 differences across clinicopathological groups. TCRdb re-called clones from the PCR reads using MiXCR. Clone size and V and J calls follow TCRdb, not the original study. The table lists about 59,000 clones, about 16% of them singletons. Patients underwent thyroid surgery, and none had received any treatment before it. This clone has ten or more counts. Antigen unknown. Source material: blood. This TCR came from a male donor with papillary thyroid cancer or a benign thyroid nodule (not recorded which). Some clones in this sample may be carry-over from other donors' samples.

CDR3 protein: CASSATGHHTDTQYF. CDR3 bases: TGTGCCAGCAGCGCGACGGGACACCACACAGATACGCAGTATTTT. The chain joins TRBV6-1 to TRBJ2-3, with D perhaps matching TRBD1 (6 bases). CDR1 MNHNS and CDR2 SASEGT come from the germline V gene. The CDR3 extends over 15 amino acids. The V end was cut by 6 bases, the J end by 2 bases, with 15 bases between.